Listed below are T cell receptor beta chains from one sample, sequenced in a study of cytomegalovirus exposure and HLA in healthy donors. Repertoires were generated with immunoSEQ multiplex PCR, while TCRdb's copy carries only in-frame clones and drops some. The sample has roughly 160,000 clones; about four fifths are singletons. Source material: PBMCs. Receptors originate from a woman aged 45-59 years in good health and CMV-seronegative. Both conserved end residues are part of each CDR3. Each record gives: J gene, V gene, D gene, CDR3 length, clone size, CDR3 DNA, CDR3 protein. D genes are given only for firm matches. Size tells how often a clone was seen (once, few, many) or the class of an expanded clone, and some rows leave it out.

j_call: TRBJ1-1; v_call: TRBV7-2; d_call: .; cdr3_length: 16; clone_size: few; cdr3_nt: TGTGCCAGCAGCTCCGGGGGTGAGGGGACTAACACTGAAGCTTTCTTT; cdr3_aa: CASSSGGEGTNTEAFF
j_call: TRBJ1-4; v_call: TRBV18; d_call: TRBD1; cdr3_length: 15; clone_size: .; cdr3_nt: TGTGCCAGCTCACCTGACAGGGTGGCGTATGAAAAACTGTTTTTT; cdr3_aa: CASSPDRVAYEKLFF
j_call: TRBJ1-2; v_call: TRBV19; d_call: .; cdr3_length: 14; clone_size: .; cdr3_nt: TGTGCCAGTAGTATTCAGAAAACTAACTATGGCTACACCTTC; cdr3_aa: CASSIQKTNYGYTF
j_call: TRBJ2-7; v_call: TRBV5-6; d_call: TRBD2; cdr3_length: 16; clone_size: .; cdr3_nt: TGTGCCAGCAGCTGGGAGCGGGGGTCCTCCACCTACGAGCAGTACTTC; cdr3_aa: CASSWERGSSTYEQYF
j_call: TRBJ2-2; v_call: TRBV5-6; d_call: .; cdr3_length: 14; clone_size: once; cdr3_nt: TGTGCCAGCAGCTTGTTACAGAACACCGGGGAGCTGTTTTTT; cdr3_aa: CASSLLQNTGELFF
j_call: TRBJ2-7; v_call: TRBV11-2; d_call: .; cdr3_length: 15; clone_size: .; cdr3_nt: TGTGCCAGCAGCTTAGACCCAGGCTACTCCTACGAGCAGTACTTC; cdr3_aa: CASSLDPGYSYEQYF
j_call: TRBJ2-5; v_call: TRBV18; d_call: .; cdr3_length: 14; clone_size: .; cdr3_nt: TGTGCCAGCTCACCACCCTCGGGGGAGGCGGCCCAGTACTTC; cdr3_aa: CASSPPSGEAAQYF
j_call: TRBJ2-5; v_call: TRBV5-4; d_call: TRBD2; cdr3_length: 15; clone_size: .; cdr3_nt: TGTGCCAGCAGCAGCCCTAGCGGCCCCCGAGAGACCCAGTACTTC; cdr3_aa: CASSSPSGPRETQYF
j_call: TRBJ2-7; v_call: TRBV6-5; d_call: TRBD1; cdr3_length: 15; clone_size: few; cdr3_nt: TGTGCCAGCAGTTACGAGGGGGCCTCCTCCTACGAGCAGTACTTC; cdr3_aa: CASSYEGASSYEQYF
j_call: TRBJ1-1; v_call: TRBV5-6; d_call: .; cdr3_length: 14; clone_size: .; cdr3_nt: TGTGCCAGCAGCTTGGGACAGAAGAACACTGAAGCTTTCTTT; cdr3_aa: CASSLGQKNTEAFF
j_call: TRBJ2-5; v_call: TRBV27; d_call: .; cdr3_length: 13; clone_size: .; cdr3_nt: TGTGCCAGCAGTTCCCTAGCGCAAGAGACCCAGTACTTC; cdr3_aa: CASSSLAQETQYF